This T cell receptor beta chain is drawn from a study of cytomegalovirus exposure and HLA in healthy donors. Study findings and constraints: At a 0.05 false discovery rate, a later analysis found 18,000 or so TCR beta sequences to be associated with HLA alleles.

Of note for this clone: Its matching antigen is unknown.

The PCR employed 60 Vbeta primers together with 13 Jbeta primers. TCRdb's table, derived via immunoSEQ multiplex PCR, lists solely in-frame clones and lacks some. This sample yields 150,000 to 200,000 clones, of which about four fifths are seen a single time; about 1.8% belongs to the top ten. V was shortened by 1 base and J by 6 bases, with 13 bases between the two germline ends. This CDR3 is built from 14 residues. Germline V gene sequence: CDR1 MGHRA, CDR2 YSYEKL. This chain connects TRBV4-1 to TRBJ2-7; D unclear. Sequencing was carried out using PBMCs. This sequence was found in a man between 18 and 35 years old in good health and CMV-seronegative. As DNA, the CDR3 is TGCGCCAGCAGCCAAGCTGATGCAGGTCTCGAGCAGTACTTC. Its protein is CASSQADAGLEQYF.